The entry below gives a single T cell receptor (beta chain) sequence along with its context. Its target is unknown. This entry belongs to a study of cytomegalovirus exposure and HLA in healthy donors. The donors were healthy bone marrow donors. Germline CDR1 MDHEN, CDR2 SYDVKM. V shed 6 bases and J 5 bases; nucleotides not matched to a gene: 11. The length of the CDR3 is 15 residues. The PCR used 60 Vbeta and 13 Jbeta primers. Generated by immunoSEQ multiplex PCR, the TCRdb table keeps only in-frame clones and is missing some. Of around 35,000 clones listed, roughly 81% are singletons. The study's findings and limits: Using the classifier, cytomegalovirus status was reportedly diagnosed with high specificity and sensitivity. A later analysis by the authors found several of the most significant clusters apparently linked to common viral pathogens.

V is TRBV28 and J is TRBJ2-7; 9 bases map to TRBD1. Sequencing input: PBMCs. This clonotype was sampled from a man aged 25 to 45 in good health and CMV-seronegative. The CDR3 nucleotides are TGTGCCAGCAGCATGGGGGGGACAGGGTCTAACGAGCAGTACTTC. Translated: CASSMGGTGSNEQYF.